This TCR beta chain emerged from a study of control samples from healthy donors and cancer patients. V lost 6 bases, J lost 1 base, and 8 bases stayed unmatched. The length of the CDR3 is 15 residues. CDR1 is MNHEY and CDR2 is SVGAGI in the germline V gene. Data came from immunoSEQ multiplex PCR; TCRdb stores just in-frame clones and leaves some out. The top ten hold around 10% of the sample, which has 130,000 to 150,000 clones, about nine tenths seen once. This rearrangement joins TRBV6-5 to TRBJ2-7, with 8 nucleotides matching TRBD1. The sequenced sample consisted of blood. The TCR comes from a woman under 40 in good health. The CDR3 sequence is CASRSRTGPSYEQYF. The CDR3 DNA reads TGTGCCAGCAGGTCCAGGACAGGGCCTTCCTACGAGCAGTACTTC.